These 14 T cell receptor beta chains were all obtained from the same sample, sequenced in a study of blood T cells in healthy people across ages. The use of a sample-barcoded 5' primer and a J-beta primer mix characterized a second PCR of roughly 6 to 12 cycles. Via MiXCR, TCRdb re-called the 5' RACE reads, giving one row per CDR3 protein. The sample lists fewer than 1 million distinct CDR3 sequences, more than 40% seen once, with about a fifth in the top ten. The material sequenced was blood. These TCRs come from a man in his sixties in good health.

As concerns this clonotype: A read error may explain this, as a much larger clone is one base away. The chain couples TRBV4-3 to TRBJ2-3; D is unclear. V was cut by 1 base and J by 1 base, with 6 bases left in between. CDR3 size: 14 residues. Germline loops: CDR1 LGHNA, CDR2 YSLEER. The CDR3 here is CASSQGKGTDTQYF. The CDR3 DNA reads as TGCGCCAGCAGCCAAGGGAAGGGCACAGATACGCAGTATTTT.

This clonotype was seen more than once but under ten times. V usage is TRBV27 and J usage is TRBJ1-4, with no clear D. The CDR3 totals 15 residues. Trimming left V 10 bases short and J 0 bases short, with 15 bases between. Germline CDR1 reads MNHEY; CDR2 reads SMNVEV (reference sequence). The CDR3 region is CATRYRTATNEKLFF. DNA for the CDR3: TGTGCCACCCGGTATCGGACGGCAACTAATGAAAAACTGTTTTTT.

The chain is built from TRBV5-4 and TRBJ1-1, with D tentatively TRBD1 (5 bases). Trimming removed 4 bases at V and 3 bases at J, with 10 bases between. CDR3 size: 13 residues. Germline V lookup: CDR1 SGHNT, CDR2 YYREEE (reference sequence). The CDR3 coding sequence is TGTGCCAGCAGCCCCCGGGACCACACTGAAGCTTTCTTT. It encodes CASSPRDHTEAFF. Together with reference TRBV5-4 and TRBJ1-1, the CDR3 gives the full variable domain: ETGVTQSPTHLIKTRGQQVTLRCSSQSGHNTVSWYQQALGQGPQFIFQYYREEENGRGNFPPRFSGLQFPNYSSELNVNALELDDSALYLCASSPRDHTEAFFGQGTRLTVV.

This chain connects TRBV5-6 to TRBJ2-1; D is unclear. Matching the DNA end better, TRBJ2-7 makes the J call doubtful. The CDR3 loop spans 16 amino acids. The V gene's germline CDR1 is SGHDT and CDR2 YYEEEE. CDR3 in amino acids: CASSSILRLTYNEQYF. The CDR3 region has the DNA TGTGCCAGCAGCTCGATACTCAGACTTACCTACAATGAGCAGTACTTC.

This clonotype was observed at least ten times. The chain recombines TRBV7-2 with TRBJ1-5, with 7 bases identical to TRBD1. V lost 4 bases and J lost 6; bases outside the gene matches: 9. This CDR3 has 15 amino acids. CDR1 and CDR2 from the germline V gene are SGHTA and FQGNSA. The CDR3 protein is CASSYRGGMGQPQHF. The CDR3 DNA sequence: TGTGCCAGCAGCTACAGGGGCGGGATGGGTCAGCCCCAGCATTTT. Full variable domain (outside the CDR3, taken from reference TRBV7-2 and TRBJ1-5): GAGVSQSPSNKVTEKGKDVELRCDPISGHTALYWYRQSLGQGLEFLIYFQGNSAPDKSGLPSDRFSAERTGGSVSTLTIQRTQQEDSAVYLCASSYRGGMGQPQHFGDGTRLSIL.

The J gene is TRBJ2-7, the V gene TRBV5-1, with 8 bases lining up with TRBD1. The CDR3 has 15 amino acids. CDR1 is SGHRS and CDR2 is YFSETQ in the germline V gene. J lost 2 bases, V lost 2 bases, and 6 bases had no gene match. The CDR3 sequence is CASSFETGEAYEQYF. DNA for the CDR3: TGCGCCAGCAGCTTCGAGACAGGGGAGGCCTACGAGCAGTACTTC. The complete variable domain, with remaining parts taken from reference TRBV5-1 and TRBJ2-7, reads KAGVTQTPRYLIKTRGQQVTLSCSPISGHRSVSWYQQTPGQGLQFLFEYFSETQRNKGNFPGRFSGRQFSNSRSEMNVSTLELGDSALYLCASSFETGEAYEQYFGPGTRLTVT.

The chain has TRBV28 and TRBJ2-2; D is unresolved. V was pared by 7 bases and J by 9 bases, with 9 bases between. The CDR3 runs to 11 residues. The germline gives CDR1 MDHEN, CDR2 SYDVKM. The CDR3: CASTNARELFF. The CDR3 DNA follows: TGTGCCAGCACCAACGCCCGGGAGCTGTTTTTT.

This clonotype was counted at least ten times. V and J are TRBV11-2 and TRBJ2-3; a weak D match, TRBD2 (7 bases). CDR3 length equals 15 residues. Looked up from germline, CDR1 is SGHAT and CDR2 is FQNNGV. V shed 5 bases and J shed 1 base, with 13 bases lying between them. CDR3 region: CASSPGGGGTDTQYF. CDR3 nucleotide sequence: TGTGCCAGCAGCCCGGGGGGCGGGGGCACAGATACGCAGTATTTT.

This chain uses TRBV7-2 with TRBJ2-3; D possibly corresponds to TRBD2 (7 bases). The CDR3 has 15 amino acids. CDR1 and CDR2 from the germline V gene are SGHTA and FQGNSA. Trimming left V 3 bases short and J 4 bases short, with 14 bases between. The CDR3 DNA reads TGTGCCAGCAGCTTCGGTTGGGGGGGCTCAGATACGCAGTATTTT. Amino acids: CASSFGWGGSDTQYF.

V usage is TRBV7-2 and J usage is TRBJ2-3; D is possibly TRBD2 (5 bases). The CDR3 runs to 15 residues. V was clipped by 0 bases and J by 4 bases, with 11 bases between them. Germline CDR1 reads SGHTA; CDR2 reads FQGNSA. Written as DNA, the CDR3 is TGTGCCAGCAGCTTAGCGGTAGACGGGGCAGATACGCAGTATTTT. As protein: CASSLAVDGADTQYF.

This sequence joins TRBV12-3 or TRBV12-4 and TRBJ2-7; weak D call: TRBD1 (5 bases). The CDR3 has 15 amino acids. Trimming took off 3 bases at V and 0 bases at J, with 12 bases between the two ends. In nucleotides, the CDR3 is TGTGCCAGCAGTTTGACCAGGACAAGCTCCTACGAGCAGTACTTC. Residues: CASSLTRTSSYEQYF.

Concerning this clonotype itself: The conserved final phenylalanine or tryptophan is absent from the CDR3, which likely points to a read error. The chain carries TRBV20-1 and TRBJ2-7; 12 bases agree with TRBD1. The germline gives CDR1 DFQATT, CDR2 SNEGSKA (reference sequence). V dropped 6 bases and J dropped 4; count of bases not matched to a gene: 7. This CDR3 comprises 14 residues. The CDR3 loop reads CSAGGQGALYEQYL. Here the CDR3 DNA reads TGCAGTGCCGGGGGACAGGGGGCTCTTTACGAGCAGTACTTA.

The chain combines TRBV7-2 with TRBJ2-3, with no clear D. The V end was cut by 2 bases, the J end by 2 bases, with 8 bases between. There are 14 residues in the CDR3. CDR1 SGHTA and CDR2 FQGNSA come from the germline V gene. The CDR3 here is CASSLSLLTDTQYF. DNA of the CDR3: TGTGCCAGCAGCTTAAGTTTACTCACAGATACGCAGTATTTT. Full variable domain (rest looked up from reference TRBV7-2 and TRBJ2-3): GAGVSQSPSNKVTEKGKDVELRCDPISGHTALYWYRQSLGQGLEFLIYFQGNSAPDKSGLPSDRFSAERTGGSVSTLTIQRTQQEDSAVYLCASSLSLLTDTQYFGPGTRLTVL.

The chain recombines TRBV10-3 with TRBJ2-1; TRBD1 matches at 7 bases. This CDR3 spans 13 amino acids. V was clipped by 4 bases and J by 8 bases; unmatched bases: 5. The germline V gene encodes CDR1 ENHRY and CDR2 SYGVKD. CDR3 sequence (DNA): TGTGCCATCAGTGGGGGACAGAACGATGAGCAGTTCTTC. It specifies CAISGGQNDEQFF.